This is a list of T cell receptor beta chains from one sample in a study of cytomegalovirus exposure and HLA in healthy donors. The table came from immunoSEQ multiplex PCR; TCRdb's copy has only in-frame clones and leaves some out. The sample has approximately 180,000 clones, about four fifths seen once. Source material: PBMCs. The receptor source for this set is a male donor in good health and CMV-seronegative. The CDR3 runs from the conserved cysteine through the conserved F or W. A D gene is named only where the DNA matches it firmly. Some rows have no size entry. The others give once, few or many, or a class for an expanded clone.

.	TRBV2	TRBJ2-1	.	TGTGCCAGCAAATATGACAGGGAGCAGTTCTTC	CASKYDREQFF
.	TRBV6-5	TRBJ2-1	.	TGTGCCAGCAGTTACTCCCATTACAATGAGCAGTTCTTC	CASSYSHYNEQFF
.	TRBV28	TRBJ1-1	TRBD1	TGTGCCAGCAGTTTAACAGACAGGGAGAACACTGAAGCTTTCTTT	CASSLTDRENTEAFF
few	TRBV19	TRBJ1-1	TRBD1	TGTGCCAGTAACAGGGGGCAAACTGAAGCTTTCTTT	CASNRGQTEAFF
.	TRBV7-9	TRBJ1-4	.	TGTGCCAGCAGGTCCGGGGACACAACTAATGAAAAACTGTTTTTT	CASRSGDTTNEKLFF
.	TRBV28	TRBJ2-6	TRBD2	TGTGCCAGCAGTTCTAGCGGGAGTCCCGGGGCCAACGTCCTGACTTTC	CASSSSGSPGANVLTF
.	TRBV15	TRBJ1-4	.	TGTGCCACCTCGGGGGGCAATTCGGATTCGGTGCTGTTTTTT	CATSGGNSDSVLFF
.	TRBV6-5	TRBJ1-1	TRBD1	TGTGCCAGCAGTTACGAGGCAGGGGGCGATGAAGCTTTCTTT	CASSYEAGGDEAFF
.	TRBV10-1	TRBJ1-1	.	TGCGCCAGCAGTGAGTATGGGGGACTCATGAACACTGAAGCTTTCTTT	CASSEYGGLMNTEAFF
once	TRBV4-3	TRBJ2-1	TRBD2	TGCGCCAACAGTCGGGGGGGTTCCTACAATGAGCAGTTCTTC	CANSRGGSYNEQFF
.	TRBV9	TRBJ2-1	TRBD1	TGTGCCAGCAGCCCCTCCGGGACAGGGTACAATGAGCAGTTCTTC	CASSPSGTGYNEQFF
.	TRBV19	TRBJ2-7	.	TGTGCCACTAGTCCCCGAGTAAGCTCCTACGAGCAGTACTTC	CATSPRVSSYEQYF
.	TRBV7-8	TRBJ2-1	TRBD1	TGTGCCAGCAGCCCAGGGGGCGGCGGAGGGTACAATGAGCAGTTCTTC	CASSPGGGGGYNEQFF
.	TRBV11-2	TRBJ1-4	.	TGTGCCAGCAGCTTAGGGCAGAATAATGAAAAACTGTTTTTT	CASSLGQNNEKLFF
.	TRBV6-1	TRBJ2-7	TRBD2	TGTGCCAGCAGCTCAAAGGGAGGGCTGTACGAGCAGTACTTC	CASSSKGGLYEQYF
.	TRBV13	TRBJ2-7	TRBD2	TGTGCCAGCAGCCCGGCGGGACTAGCTGGCGAGCAGTACTTC	CASSPAGLAGEQYF
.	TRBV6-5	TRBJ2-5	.	TGTGCCAGCAACTTAGCGGAGACCCAGTACTTC	CASNLAETQYF
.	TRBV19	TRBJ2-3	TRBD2	TGTGCCAGTAGTATTAGCGGGGGGGCAGATACGCAGTATTTT	CASSISGGADTQYF
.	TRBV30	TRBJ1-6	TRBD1	TGTGCCTGGAATCGGGACAGGGGGCATTCACCCCTCCACTTT	CAWNRDRGHSPLHF
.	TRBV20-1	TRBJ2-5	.	TGCAGTGCTAAGCACCAAGAGACCCAGTACTTC	CSAKHQETQYF
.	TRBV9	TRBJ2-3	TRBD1	TGTGCCAGCAGCGACGACAGGGGCGCAGATACGCAGTATTTT	CASSDDRGADTQYF
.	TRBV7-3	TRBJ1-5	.	TGTGCCAGCAGCCAGGGAGGCCCCAATCAGCCCCAGCATTTT	CASSQGGPNQPQHF
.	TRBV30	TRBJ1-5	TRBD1	TGTGCCTGGAGTGTAAACAGGGGTGGAGCTAGCAATCAGCCCCAGCATTTT	CAWSVNRGGASNQPQHF
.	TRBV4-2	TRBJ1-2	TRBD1	TGTGCCAGCAGCCAAGATAGTGGAGGGCAGGGGGTGTATGGCTACACCTTC	CASSQDSGGQGVYGYTF
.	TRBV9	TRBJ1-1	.	TGTGCCAGCAGCGGGCCCCAGCGGACTGAAGCTTTCTTT	CASSGPQRTEAFF
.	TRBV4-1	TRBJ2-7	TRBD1	TGCGCCAGCAGCCAAGGGATCCGGGACAGGGTCTACGAGCAGTACTTC	CASSQGIRDRVYEQYF
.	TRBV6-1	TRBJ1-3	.	TGTGCCAGCAGTGACTTAGGAGGAGCTGGAAACACCATATATTTT	CASSDLGGAGNTIYF
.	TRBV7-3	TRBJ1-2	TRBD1	TGTGCCAGCAGCCTCGGAGGCAGGGGGACCTATGGCTACACCTTC	CASSLGGRGTYGYTF
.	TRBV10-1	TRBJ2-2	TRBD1	TGCGCCAGCAGTGACGGGACAGCGAACACCGGGGAGCTGTTTTTT	CASSDGTANTGELFF
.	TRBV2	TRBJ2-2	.	TGTGCCAGCAGGGGGCGAGGCACCGGGGAGCTGTTTTTT	CASRGRGTGELFF
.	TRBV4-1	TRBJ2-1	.	TGCGCCAGCAGCCCCGGCGTGGGGGCATCCTACAATGAGCAGTTCTTC	CASSPGVGASYNEQFF
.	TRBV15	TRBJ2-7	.	TGTGCCACCAGCAGAGATCGAGCGTTTATCTACGAGCAGTACTTC	CATSRDRAFIYEQYF